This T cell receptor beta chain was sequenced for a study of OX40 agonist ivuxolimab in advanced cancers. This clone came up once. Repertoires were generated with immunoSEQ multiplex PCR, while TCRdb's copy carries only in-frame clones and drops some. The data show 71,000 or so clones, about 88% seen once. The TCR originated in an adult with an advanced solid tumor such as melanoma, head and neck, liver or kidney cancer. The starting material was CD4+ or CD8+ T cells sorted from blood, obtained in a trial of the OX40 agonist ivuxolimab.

The CDR3 here is CASSQTGQRVGGYTF. The CDR3 nucleotides read TGTGCCAGCAGCCAAACCGGACAGCGGGTTGGTGGCTACACCTTC. This rearrangement joins TRBV4-2 to TRBJ1-2, with D maybe TRBD1 (6 bases). Germline CDR1 and CDR2: LGHNA and YNFKEQ. CDR3 length: 15 amino acids. V lost 2 bases to trimming and J lost 7 bases, with 17 bases between them.